This record covers a single T cell receptor beta chain. The sample belongs to a study of blood T cell repertoires in COVID-19. Study-wide context: COVID-19 samples, acute and convalescent, were from the United States, Italy and Spain. In each case, the material was cDNA or gDNA derived from T cells, B-cell-depleted T cells, or PBMCs.

Methods used by the authors: Researchers report that nucleated cell counts were estimated from reference gene primer amplification. TCRdb's table, derived via immunoSEQ multiplex PCR, lists solely in-frame clones and lacks some. V and J calls and clone size are those listed in that table; D and trimming were worked out from the DNA. The table records 110,000 to 150,000 clones, under 90% of them present only once. Germline values: CDR1 MDHEN, CDR2 SYDVKM. V gave up 6 bases and J gave up 6 bases, with 18 bases separating them. This CDR3 comprises 15 residues. Sequenced input: peripheral blood. The V gene is TRBV28, the J gene TRBJ2-1, with a possible D match to TRBD2 (6 bases). The clonotype was recovered from a human donor in a cohort sampled during active COVID-19. CDR3 coding DNA: TGTGCCAGCAGACGAGGGACTGTCACTAGCAATGAGCAGTTCTTC. It codes for CASRRGTVTSNEQFF.